A selection of T cell receptor beta chains follows, all from one sample in a study of technical replicates of blood from several donors. TCRdb's copy holds only in-frame clones and misses some; the assay was immunoSEQ multiplex PCR. The sample includes roughly 80,000 clones, 90% to 95% of them seen just once. Material for sequencing was T cells isolated from PBMCs. Receptors originate from a human donor in good health. Each CDR3 is given with its conserved first and last residue. Each record gives: CDR3 protein, J gene, V gene.

CASSEGGGELFF	TRBJ2-2	TRBV6-1
CASSLAGVATEAFF	TRBJ1-1	TRBV5-4
CASSEGQGKTYEQYF	TRBJ2-7	TRBV2
CASIHGTGNTGELFF	TRBJ2-2	TRBV11-2
CASCSAHGELFF	TRBJ2-2	TRBV6-5
CASSLTGDKGPTRGYTF	TRBJ1-2	TRBV5-1
CASTETGPLGYGYTF	TRBJ1-2	TRBV19
CAWTFYNEQFF	TRBJ2-1	TRBV30
CASSLDRAGDTGELFF	TRBJ2-2	TRBV5-1
CASRRGPNTEAFF	TRBJ1-1	TRBV2
CSVGQTGRGEKLFF	TRBJ1-4	TRBV29-1
CASSQGRGLNSYEQYF	TRBJ2-7	TRBV4-1
CSVSTEVNEKLFF	TRBJ1-4	TRBV29-1
CAWSVYPVPEAFF	TRBJ1-1	TRBV30
CASSPGGIDSYEQYF	TRBJ2-7	TRBV4-1
CASRFIQGPKNIQYF	TRBJ2-4	TRBV6-6
CASSPPGTSRGISQPQHF	TRBJ1-5	TRBV18
CASRIRDSEAFF	TRBJ1-1	TRBV6-5
CASSEGDRHYGYTF	TRBJ1-2	TRBV6-1
CASSFYGGAYEQYF	TRBJ2-7	TRBV27
CATSRTSGTATKETQYF	TRBJ2-5	TRBV15
CASSSGRTNGQLFF	TRBJ1-4	TRBV6-5
CASSGQGHQPQHF	TRBJ1-5	TRBV25-1
CAWSARGPGELFF	TRBJ2-2	TRBV30
CASSLTGAEAFF	TRBJ1-1	TRBV5-5
CASSIDGFVFGQGVDLGNQPQHF	TRBJ1-5	TRBV19
CASSLSGYAGSPEAFF	TRBJ1-1	TRBV28
CASSLEAASGGFQETQYF	TRBJ2-5	TRBV7-6
CASSLTGGVGYTF	TRBJ1-2	TRBV5-1
CASSLEHGGETQYF	TRBJ2-5	TRBV5-4
CASSGRDRGSEQYF	TRBJ2-7	TRBV7-8
CASSLSQGADTQYF	TRBJ2-3	TRBV7-3
CASSPSTLSPLHF	TRBJ1-6	TRBV7-9
CASSIGGIEAFF	TRBJ1-1	TRBV19
CASSQRRGDSPYEQYF	TRBJ2-7	TRBV7-8
CASRKLAGTDNEQFF	TRBJ2-1	TRBV2
CASTTFRGSNYGYTF	TRBJ1-2	TRBV2
CASRKQGDEQFF	TRBJ2-1	TRBV6-6
CASGHRGGDTQYF	TRBJ2-3	TRBV5-6
CSVGDRGSEHYGYTF	TRBJ1-2	TRBV29-1
CASRHTGASGNTIYF	TRBJ1-3	TRBV5-4
CASTGDQETQYF	TRBJ2-5	TRBV28
CASSSSGRAETQYF	TRBJ2-5	TRBV6-5
CASSPRQGLGEKLFF	TRBJ1-4	TRBV7-9
CASSLVSAEQFF	TRBJ2-1	TRBV5-1
CASITWEGTEAFF	TRBJ1-1	TRBV7-9
CASSFGQRQETQYF	TRBJ2-5	TRBV7-9
CASSEDRWLYNEQFF	TRBJ2-1	TRBV2
CAISDEGANYGYTF	TRBJ1-2	TRBV10-3
CASSIEGGRTYEQYF	TRBJ2-7	TRBV19
CAWSGGPRAEAFF	TRBJ1-1	TRBV30
CASSGTGGNQPQHF	TRBJ1-5	TRBV2
CASSSGLAGSAKNIQYF	TRBJ2-4	TRBV11-2
CASSLDPAGERGTDTQYF	TRBJ2-3	TRBV11-2
CASSPNPRLAGERETQYF	TRBJ2-5	TRBV27